These 2 T cell receptor beta chains share one sample of origin, sequenced in a study of shared clonotypes between healthy human individuals. Sequencing used immunoSEQ multiplex PCR; TCRdb keeps in-frame clones, though not all of them. Of approximately 120,000 clones listed, 55% to 70% were seen once; the top ten hold roughly 24%. Sample: memory CD8+ T cells sorted from blood. Subset reported: CD45RO+ cells pooled with CCR7-negative TemRA cells. The receptor source for this set is a woman aged 25 to 39 in good health.

This clone was recorded a few times. The chain is built from TRBV25-1 and TRBJ1-3, with 8 positions matching TRBD1. Trimming at V came to 3 bases and at J to 6 bases, leaving 4 bases not matched to a gene. The CDR3 is made up of 14 amino acids. CDR1 is MGHDK, CDR2 SYGVNS, per germline. The CDR3 loop reads CASSDSGGVNTIYF. CDR3 DNA sequence: TGTGCCAGCAGTGACTCAGGGGGCGTAAACACCATATATTTT.

This chain joins TRBV11-3 and TRBJ2-7; D is possibly TRBD2 (6 bases). Germline lookup yields CDR1 SGHNT and CDR2 YENEEA. The CDR3 extends over 15 amino acids. The germline V and J ends were trimmed by 0 bases and 2 bases, with 11 bases remaining between them. Written as DNA, the CDR3 is TGTGCCAGCAGCTTAGAAGGCGGAGGGACCTACGAGCAGTACTTC. Encoded protein: CASSLEGGGTYEQYF.